The rows below give T cell receptor beta chains drawn from one sample of a study of CD8 T cells in Susac syndrome. TCRdb re-analysed the immunoSEQ multiplex PCR reads in MiXCR, keeping a single row per CDR3 protein. The sample lists some 99,000 distinct CDR3 sequences, roughly 97% occurring once. The sequencing input was CD4+ T cells from PBMCs. All receptors come from a human donor in good health. Both conserved end residues are part of each CDR3. D genes are given only for firm matches. A clone size is listed for some rows: how often the clone was seen (once, few, many), or a class if it is expanded.

TRBV9,TRBJ2-3,.,TRBD2,CASSAISGILPDTQYF,TGTGCCAGCAGCGCAATAAGCGGGATCCTCCCAGATACGCAGTATTTT
TRBV9,TRBJ2-3,.,.,CASSVAGGQTDTQYF,TGTGCCAGCAGCGTAGCGGGGGGACAAACAGATACGCAGTATTTT
TRBV19,TRBJ2-2,.,TRBD2,CASSKPSGNTGELFF,TGTGCCAGTAGTAAGCCTAGCGGGAACACCGGGGAGCTGTTTTTT
TRBV10-3,TRBJ2-7,.,.,CAISVISYEQYF,TGTGCCATCAGCGTTATCTCCTACGAGCAGTACTTC
TRBV30,TRBJ2-7,.,TRBD2,CAWSIGTSGAHEQYF,TGTGCCTGGAGTATTGGGACTAGCGGGGCTCACGAGCAGTACTTC
TRBV12-3/TRBV12-4,TRBJ1-1,.,.,CASSLAHSASEAFF,TGTGCCAGCAGTTTAGCGCATAGTGCATCCGAAGCTTTCTTT
TRBV5-4,TRBJ2-2,.,.,CASRWDGNTGELFF,TGTGCCAGCAGATGGGACGGTAACACCGGGGAGCTGTTTTTT
TRBV5-1,TRBJ1-1,.,TRBD1,CASSLVAGGSNTEAFF,TGCGCCAGCAGCCTGGTGGCAGGGGGATCAAACACTGAAGCTTTCTTT
TRBV3-1,TRBJ2-6,.,.,CASSHSERGASGANVLTF,TGTGCCAGCAGCCACTCAGAAAGGGGTGCGTCTGGGGCCAACGTCCTGACTTTC
TRBV29-1,TRBJ2-7,.,TRBD2,CSVSGLAELSSYEQYF,TGCAGCGTTTCGGGACTAGCGGAACTTAGCTCCTACGAGCAGTACTTC
TRBV9,TRBJ2-1,once,.,CASSFSGFTYNEQFF,TGTGCCAGCAGCTTCTCCGGGTTCACCTACAATGAGCAGTTCTTC
TRBV24-1,TRBJ2-1,.,TRBD1,CATSDLDRDGGRSQFF,TGTGCCACCAGTGACCTCGACAGGGACGGCGGTCGAAGTCAGTTCTTC
TRBV3-1,TRBJ1-1,.,TRBD1,CASSRDRGHTEAFF,TGTGCCAGCAGCCGCGACAGGGGGCATACTGAAGCTTTCTTT
TRBV2,TRBJ2-7,.,TRBD1,CASRRGQAAYEQYF,TGTGCCAGCAGGAGGGGACAGGCGGCCTACGAGCAGTACTTC
TRBV5-1,TRBJ2-1,.,TRBD2,CASSLTGGVNEQFF,TGCGCCAGCAGCTTGACGGGAGGTGTGAATGAGCAGTTCTTC
TRBV7-2,TRBJ2-5,.,TRBD2,CASSSLAGSQETQYF,TGTGCCAGCAGCTCCCTAGCGGGGTCCCAAGAGACCCAGTACTTC
TRBV2,TRBJ1-5,.,TRBD1,CAGGQGASNQPQHF,TGTGCCGGAGGACAGGGGGCTAGCAATCAGCCCCAGCATTTT
TRBV7-2,TRBJ2-1,.,.,CASSSNSGNEQFF,TGTGCCAGCAGCTCCAATAGCGGCAATGAGCAGTTCTTC
TRBV27,TRBJ1-4,.,.,CASKAWDEKLFF,TGTGCCAGCAAGGCATGGGATGAAAAACTGTTTTTT
TRBV27,TRBJ1-6,.,.,CASSLQRPNSPLHF,TGTGCCAGCAGTTTACAAAGGCCGAATTCACCCCTCCACTTT
TRBV15,TRBJ1-2,.,.,CATQIRGIYGYTF,TGTGCCACCCAAATCCGGGGGATCTATGGCTACACCTTC
TRBV29-1,TRBJ2-7,.,TRBD1,CSVQRPGQGPYEQYF,TGCAGCGTTCAGAGACCGGGACAGGGTCCGTACGAGCAGTACTTC
TRBV7-2,TRBJ2-7,.,TRBD1,CASSSLQGLEYEQYF,TGTGCCAGCAGCTCCTTACAGGGGTTAGAATACGAGCAGTACTTC
TRBV4-1,TRBJ1-1,.,TRBD1,CASSHGQGRETEAFF,TGCGCCAGCAGCCACGGACAGGGGCGGGAGACTGAAGCTTTCTTT
TRBV18,TRBJ1-1,.,.,CASSPFRGNTEAFF,TGTGCCAGCTCACCTTTCAGGGGGAACACTGAAGCTTTCTTT
TRBV4-1,TRBJ2-4,.,.,CASRYQYSGDLRNIQYF,TGCGCCAGCAGATACCAGTACTCCGGAGACTTAAGAAACATTCAGTACTTC
TRBV3-1,TRBJ1-2,.,.,CASSQDSGRSYGYTF,TGTGCCAGCAGCCAAGACTCGGGGCGAAGCTATGGCTACACCTTC
TRBV6-6,TRBJ2-5,.,.,CASSQRALQGQGTQYF,TGTGCCAGCAGTCAACGCGCCCTCCAGGGACAAGGGACCCAGTACTTC
TRBV7-3,TRBJ2-3,.,.,CASSLGGASGTDTQYF,TGTGCCAGCAGCTTAGGAGGTGCTAGCGGCACAGATACGCAGTATTTT
TRBV18,TRBJ1-1,.,.,CASSPISRARGERKTEAFF,TGTGCCAGCTCACCAATTAGTAGGGCCAGGGGAGAGAGGAAGACTGAAGCTTTCTTT
TRBV2,TRBJ1-4,.,.,CASRLGNEKLFF,TGTGCCAGCAGGCTAGGGAATGAAAAACTGTTTTTT
TRBV28,TRBJ2-7,.,.,CASRRGGISPVDEQYF,TGTGCCAGCAGACGTGGCGGGATTTCGCCGGTCGACGAGCAGTACTTC
TRBV20-1,TRBJ2-7,.,.,CSARESGVGYEQYF,TGCAGTGCTAGAGAGTCAGGGGTCGGGTACGAGCAGTACTTC
TRBV29-1,TRBJ2-3,.,TRBD1,CSVGDRGDTQYF,TGCAGCGTAGGGGACAGGGGTGATACGCAGTATTTT
TRBV6-5,TRBJ2-5,.,TRBD2,CASRRVSGGSGTQYF,TGTGCCAGCAGACGTGTTAGCGGGGGGTCCGGGACCCAGTACTTC
TRBV20-1,TRBJ1-5,once,.,CSARRGGQPQHF,TGCAGTGCTAGAAGGGGAGGCCAGCCCCAGCATTTT
TRBV7-2,TRBJ2-2,.,.,CASSLVPGSITGELFF,TGTGCCAGCAGCTTAGTGCCGGGATCAATCACCGGGGAGCTGTTTTTT
TRBV20-1,TRBJ2-1,.,TRBD2,CSAGGTRRNEQFF,TGCAGTGCGGGAGGGACTAGACGCAATGAGCAGTTCTTC
TRBV6-5,TRBJ2-7,.,.,CATGSYEQYF,TGTGCCACGGGCTCCTACGAGCAGTACTTC